One sample yielded the 6 T cell receptor beta chains listed below, sequenced in a study of blood T cell repertoires in COVID-19 (dated by TCRdb to the early 2020s). The library came from the immunoSEQ multiplex PCR assay. The table was pulled from immuneACCESS by TCRdb, which kept in-frame rearrangements only. Such tables lose some clones; where checked, under half of the loss comes from unresolved V genes, and the rest has no known cause. This sample lists 150,000 to 200,000 clones; about 85% were detected once. Clones ranked in the top ten supply roughly 15% of the sample. Sequencing used peripheral blood. The receptors derive from a woman in her 70s with COVID-19, enrolled during active disease.

This clone was detected only a few times. The J gene is TRBJ1-1, the V gene TRBV19; 7 nucleotides align to TRBD1. Per germline, CDR1 LNHDA and CDR2 SQIVND (reference sequence). After removal of 5 bases from V and 7 bases from J, the junction contained 4 bases not matched to a gene. This CDR3 is built from 12 residues. For the CDR3, the DNA is TGTGCCAGTAGTCCGGGACAGCTTGAAGCTTTCTTT. It translates to CASSPGQLEAFF.

The chain carries TRBV20-1 and TRBJ2-7; the D is unclear. The CDR3 contains 12 residues. Trimming shortened V by 3 bases and J by 2 bases, and 8 bases separated the two germline ends. Germline loops: CDR1 DFQATT, CDR2 SNEGSKA (reference sequence). CDR3 bases: TGCAGTGCTAGTCCTGACACCTACGAGCAGTACTTC. Its translation: CSASPDTYEQYF.

This clone was counted a few times. The chain has TRBV28 and TRBJ1-4, with 11 bases identical to TRBD1. V lost 6 bases and J lost 8; bases outside the gene matches: 8. The CDR3 spans 15 residues. The germline CDR1 and CDR2 sequences are MDHEN and SYDVKM. CDR3 residues: CASRGQGGLGEKLFF. The CDR3 DNA reads as TGTGCCAGCAGGGGACAGGGGGGATTAGGGGAAAAACTGTTTTTT.

This clone appeared once. This chain links TRBV15 with TRBJ1-1; 7 nucleotides agree with TRBD1. Germline CDR1 LNHNV, CDR2 YYDKDF (reference sequence). The CDR3 length is 15 residues. Trimming cost V 5 bases and J 4 bases; bases outside gene matches: 10. DNA for the CDR3: TGTGCCACCAGCCTTACCGACAGGGTGAGCACTGAAGCTTTCTTT. It codes for CATSLTDRVSTEAFF.

This chain uses TRBV11-2 with TRBJ2-7; a possible D gene is TRBD1 (5 bases). CDR1 and CDR2 from the germline V gene are SGHAT and FQNNGV. V shed 2 bases and J shed 5 bases, with 13 bases lying between them. This CDR3 comprises 14 residues. CDR3 protein: CASSLQGSPDEQYF. The CDR3 nucleotides are TGTGCCAGCAGCTTACAGGGATCTCCGGACGAGCAGTACTTC.

V is TRBV5-4 and J is TRBJ1-6; D might be TRBD1 (5 bases). CDR3 length equals 14 residues. Germline V lookup: CDR1 SGHNT, CDR2 YYREEE (reference sequence). Trimming removed 0 bases from V and 10 bases from J, with 11 bases in between. Here the CDR3 DNA reads TGTGCCAGCAGCTTGGTAGGGGAAGAGTCACCCCTCCACTTT. This translates into CASSLVGEESPLHF.